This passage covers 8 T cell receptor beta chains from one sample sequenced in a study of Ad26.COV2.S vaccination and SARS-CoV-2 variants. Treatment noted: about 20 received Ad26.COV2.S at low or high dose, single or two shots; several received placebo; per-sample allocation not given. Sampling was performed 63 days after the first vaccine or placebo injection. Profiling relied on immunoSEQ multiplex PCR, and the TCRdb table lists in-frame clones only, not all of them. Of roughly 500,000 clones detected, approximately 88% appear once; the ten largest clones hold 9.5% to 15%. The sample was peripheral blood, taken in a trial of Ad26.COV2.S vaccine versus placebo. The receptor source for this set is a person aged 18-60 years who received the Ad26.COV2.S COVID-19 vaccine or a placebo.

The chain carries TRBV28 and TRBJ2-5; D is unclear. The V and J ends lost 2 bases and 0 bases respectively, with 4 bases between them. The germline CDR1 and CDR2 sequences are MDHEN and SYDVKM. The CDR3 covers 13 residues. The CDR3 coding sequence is TGTGCCAGCAGTTTAGGGAACCAAGAGACCCAGTACTTC. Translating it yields CASSLGNQETQYF.

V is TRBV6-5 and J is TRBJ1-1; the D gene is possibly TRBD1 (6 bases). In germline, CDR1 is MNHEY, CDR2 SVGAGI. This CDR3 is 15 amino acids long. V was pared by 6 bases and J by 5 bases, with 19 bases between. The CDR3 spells CASRRMPQGRTEAFF. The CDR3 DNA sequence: TGTGCCAGCAGGAGAATGCCACAGGGCAGAACTGAAGCTTTCTTT.

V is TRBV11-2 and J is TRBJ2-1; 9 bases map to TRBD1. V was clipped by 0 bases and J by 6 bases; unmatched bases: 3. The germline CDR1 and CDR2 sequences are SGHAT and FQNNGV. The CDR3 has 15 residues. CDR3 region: CASSLDYRGRNEQFF. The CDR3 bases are TGTGCCAGCAGCTTAGACTACAGGGGGCGCAATGAGCAGTTCTTC. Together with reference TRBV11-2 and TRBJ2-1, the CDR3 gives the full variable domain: EAGVAQSPRYKIIEKRQSVAFWCNPISGHATLYWYQQILGQGPKLLIQFQNNGVVDDSQLPKDRFSAERLKGVDSTLKIQPAKLEDSAVYLCASSLDYRGRNEQFFGPGTRLTVL.

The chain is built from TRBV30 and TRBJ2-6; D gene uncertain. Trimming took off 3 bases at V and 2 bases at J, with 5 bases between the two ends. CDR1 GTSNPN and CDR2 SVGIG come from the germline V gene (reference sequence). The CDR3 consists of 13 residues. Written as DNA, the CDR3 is TGTGCCTGGAGAGGTACTGGGGCCAACGTCCTGACTTTC. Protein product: CAWRGTGANVLTF.

The CDR3 DNA reads TGTGCCAGCAGTTCTCCTACGCGGGGCACAGATACGCAGTATTTT. It yields the protein CASSSPTRGTDTQYF. The gene calls are TRBV6-5 and TRBJ2-3; possibly TRBD2 for D (5 bases). The CDR3 runs to 15 residues. The V gene lost 4 bases and the J gene lost 1 base, with 12 bases spanning the gap. The germline CDR1 and CDR2 sequences are MNHEY and SVGAGI.

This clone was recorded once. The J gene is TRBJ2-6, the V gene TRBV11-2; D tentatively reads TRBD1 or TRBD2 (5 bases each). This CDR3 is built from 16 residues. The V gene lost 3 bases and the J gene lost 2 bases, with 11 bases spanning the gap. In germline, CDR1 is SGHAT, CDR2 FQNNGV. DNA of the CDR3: TGTGCCAGCAGCTTTCCTCGGGGCGCTGGGGCCAACGTCCTGACTTTC. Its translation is CASSFPRGAGANVLTF.

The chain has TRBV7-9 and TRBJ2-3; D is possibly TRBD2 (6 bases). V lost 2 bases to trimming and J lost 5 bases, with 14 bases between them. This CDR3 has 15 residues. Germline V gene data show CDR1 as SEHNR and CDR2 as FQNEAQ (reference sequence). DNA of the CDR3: TGTGCCAGCAGCTTATCGTTGCCGGGGGTAGATACGCAGTATTTT. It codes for CASSLSLPGVDTQYF.

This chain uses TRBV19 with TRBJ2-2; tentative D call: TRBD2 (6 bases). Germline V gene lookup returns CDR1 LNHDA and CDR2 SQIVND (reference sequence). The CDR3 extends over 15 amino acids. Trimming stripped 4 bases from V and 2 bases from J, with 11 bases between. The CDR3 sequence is CASSTSGDNTGELFF. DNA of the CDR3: TGTGCCAGTAGTACCTCGGGAGATAACACCGGGGAGCTGTTTTTT.